Presented here are 10 T cell receptor beta chains from one specimen sequenced in a study of T-cell memory formation after mild COVID-19. A single record per CDR3 protein comes from TCRdb applying MiXCR to the 5' RACE reads. The sample holds about 430,000 distinct CDR3 sequences, approximately 24% seen once. The sample was PBMCs or a T cell subset sorted from them (not recorded which). The receptors come from an adult woman who had mild COVID-19 (a few samples of this study predate the infection). Cell type and time point are not known.

The genes are TRBV25-1 and TRBJ1-1; 7 nucleotides agree with TRBD1. The V gene end was trimmed by 8 bases and the J gene end by 5 bases; junction bases not matched to a gene: 8. There are 13 residues in the CDR3. The germline V gene encodes CDR1 MGHDK and CDR2 SYGVNS. CDR3 protein: CASGRGGATEAFF. The CDR3 nucleotides read TGTGCCAGCGGCAGGGGGGGCGCGACTGAAGCTTTCTTT.

The chain has TRBV30 and TRBJ1-4, with D perhaps matching TRBD1 (5 bases). Germline-derived CDR1 and CDR2 are GTSNPN and SVGIG (reference sequence). The germline V and J ends were trimmed by 3 bases and 8 bases, with 13 bases remaining between them. The CDR3 loop spans 13 amino acids. The CDR3 loop is CAWRLTGYEKLFF. In nucleotides, the CDR3 is TGTGCCTGGAGACTTACAGGTTACGAAAAACTGTTTTTT.

This clonotype was counted a few times. The chain couples TRBV9 to TRBJ2-3, with a tentative D call TRBD1 (6 bases). The CDR3 extends over 14 amino acids. Germline CDR1 and CDR2: SGDLS and YYNGEE. V dropped 4 bases and J dropped 8 bases, with 17 bases sitting between them. For the CDR3, the DNA is TGTGCCAGCAGCCCCAGGGGACCCACTGGTACGCAGTATTTT. Protein: CASSPRGPTGTQYF.

The V and J genes are TRBV12-3 or TRBV12-4 and TRBJ1-4, with no clear D. CDR3 size: 15 residues. Trimming pared 1 base from V and 6 bases from J, leaving 12 bases between. CDR3 region: CASSLGRGRDEKLFF. CDR3 coding DNA: TGTGCCAGCAGTTTAGGCCGGGGAAGGGATGAAAAACTGTTTTTT.

This clonotype has only a few counts. This rearrangement joins TRBV6-6 to TRBJ1-1, with D hard to call. There are 14 residues in the CDR3. V was clipped by 7 bases and J by 6 bases, with 18 bases between them. The V gene's germline CDR1 is MNHNY and CDR2 SVGAGI (reference sequence). CDR3 sequence (DNA): TGTGCCAGCACCTCACACCCGGGAACGGCTGAAGCTTTCTTT. Translation: CASTSHPGTAEAFF.

V is TRBV5-1 and J is TRBJ1-2; D unclear. Germline V CDR1 and CDR2: SGHRS, YFSETQ. The CDR3 extends over 15 amino acids. V was pared by 4 bases and J by 4 bases, with 17 bases between. The CDR3 bases are TGCGCCAGCAGCCTTGGGTCATTAGGCAGCTATGGCTACACCTTC. It yields the protein CASSLGSLGSYGYTF.

The chain uses TRBV3-1 and TRBJ2-7; unclear D gene. Germline CDR1 reads LGHDT; CDR2 reads YNNKEL (reference sequence). CDR3 length equals 12 residues. Trimming pared 4 bases from V and 3 bases from J, leaving 7 bases between. The CDR3: CASSRVGYEQYF. Written as DNA, the CDR3 is TGTGCCAGCAGCCGGGTCGGCTACGAGCAGTACTTC.

The chain combines TRBV11-2 with TRBJ2-3, with D possibly TRBD1 on 6 matching bases. The CDR3 has 18 residues. V was trimmed by 5 bases and J by 0 bases, leaving 21 bases between them. Germline V lookup: CDR1 SGHAT, CDR2 FQNNGV. CDR3 sequence: CASSRIQGPVSSTDTQYF. CDR3 bases: TGTGCCAGCAGCCGGATACAGGGTCCGGTTTCTAGCACAGATACGCAGTATTTT.

This clonotype was observed a few times. The chain links TRBV7-2 to TRBJ2-5; no firm D call. Per germline, CDR1 SGHTA and CDR2 FQGNSA. V lost 5 bases and J 7 bases, leaving 11 bases between the germline ends. The CDR3 covers 12 residues. The CDR3, as DNA: TGTGCCAGCAGCACCTTTTTCGGGACCCAGTACTTC. It specifies CASSTFFGTQYF.

The gene calls are TRBV3-1 and TRBJ2-7, with 7 bases identical to TRBD1. J gave up 0 bases and V 0 bases, and 2 bases lay outside the gene matches. Germline V lookup: CDR1 LGHDT, CDR2 YNNKEL (reference sequence). CDR3 length equals 15 residues. The CDR3 sequence is CASSQEGGISYEQYF. DNA for the CDR3: TGTGCCAGCAGCCAAGAAGGGGGCATCTCCTACGAGCAGTACTTC.